This TCR beta chain was identified in a study of beta chain features in type 1 diabetes. Study results and caveats: Among all four CD4+ subsets, Type 1 diabetes patients had TCRB CDR3s that were moderately but significantly shorter. Shorter templates might be favored by PCR, equally in patients and controls.

The study reverse transcribed the entire isolated RNA, so it sequenced expressed TCRB transcripts. Clones were read by immunoSEQ multiplex PCR, and TCRdb kept only the in-frame ones, dropping some. This sample has 900,000 or so clones, with about a sixth found just once. A word on this clone: The antigen remains unidentified.

V dropped 1 base and J dropped 15; count of bases not matched to a gene: 14. CDR1 and CDR2 (germline): SGHRS, YFSETQ. The length of the CDR3 is 15 residues. What was sequenced was naive CD4+ T cells from blood. The clonotype comes from a woman aged 18-29 years in good health. The chain links TRBV5-1 to TRBJ2-1; 9 nucleotides agree with TRBD2. CDR3 nucleotides: TGCGCCAGCAGCTTGTGGCGGGAGGGCGACGGCTCCCTGTTCTTC. Its protein product is CASSLWREGDGSLFF. Full variable domain (rest looked up from reference TRBV5-1 and TRBJ2-1): KAGVTQTPRYLIKTRGQQVTLSCSPISGHRSVSWYQQTPGQGLQFLFEYFSETQRNKGNFPGRFSGRQFSNSRSEMNVSTLELGDSALYLCASSLWREGDGSLFFGPGTRLTVL.